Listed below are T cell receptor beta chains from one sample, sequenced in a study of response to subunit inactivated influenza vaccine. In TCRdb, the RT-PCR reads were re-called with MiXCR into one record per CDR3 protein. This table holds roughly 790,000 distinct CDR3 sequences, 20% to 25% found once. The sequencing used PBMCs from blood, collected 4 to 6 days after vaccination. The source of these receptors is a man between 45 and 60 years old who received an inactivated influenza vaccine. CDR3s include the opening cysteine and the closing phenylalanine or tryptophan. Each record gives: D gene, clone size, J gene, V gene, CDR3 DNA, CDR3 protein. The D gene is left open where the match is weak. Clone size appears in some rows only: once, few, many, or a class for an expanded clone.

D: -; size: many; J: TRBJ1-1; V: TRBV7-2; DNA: TGTGCCAGCAGCTATACAAGAACAGCTGAAGCTTTCTTT; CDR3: CASSYTRTAEAFF
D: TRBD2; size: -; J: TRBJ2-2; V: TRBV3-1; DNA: TGTGCCAGCAGACAAGCGGGGCCCGGGGAGCTGTTTTTT; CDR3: CASRQAGPGELFF
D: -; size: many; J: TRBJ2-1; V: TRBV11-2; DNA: TGTGCCAGCAGCTCCCCCCCGGGGGATGAGCAGTTCTTC; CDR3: CASSSPPGDEQFF
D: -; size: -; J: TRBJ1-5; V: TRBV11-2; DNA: TGTGCCAGCAGCTTAGACCGGCTCCCCAATCAGCCCCAGCATTTT; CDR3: CASSLDRLPNQPQHF
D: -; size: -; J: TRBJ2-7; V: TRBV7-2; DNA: TGTGCCAGCAGCTTAGCGCCCGTGGACTACGAGCAGTACTTC; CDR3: CASSLAPVDYEQYF
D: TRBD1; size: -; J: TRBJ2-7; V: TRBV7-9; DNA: TGTGCCAGCAGCCCCAACAGGGGGCTAAACTACGAGCAGTACTTC; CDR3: CASSPNRGLNYEQYF
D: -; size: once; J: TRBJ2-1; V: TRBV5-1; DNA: TGCGCCAGCAGCTTGGCCGGGCAGGGGAGGGGGAATGAGCAGTTCTTC; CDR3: CASSLAGQGRGNEQFF
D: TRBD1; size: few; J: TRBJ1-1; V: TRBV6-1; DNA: TGTGCCAGCGTACAGGGGGCGAAGGACACTGAAGCTTTCTTT; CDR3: CASVQGAKDTEAFF
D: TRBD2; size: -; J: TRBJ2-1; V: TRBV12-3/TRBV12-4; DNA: TGTGCCAGCAGTTTACCAGCGGGGGTTCCCTACAATGAGCAGTTCTTC; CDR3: CASSLPAGVPYNEQFF
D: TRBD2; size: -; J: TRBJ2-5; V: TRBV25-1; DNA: TGTGCCAGCAGTTCTCCCGGACTAGCGGGGGCCCAGTACTTC; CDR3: CASSSPGLAGAQYF
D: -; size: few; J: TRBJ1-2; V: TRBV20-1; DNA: TGCAGTGCTAGAGGCGGCCCCAATGGCTACACCTTC; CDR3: CSARGGPNGYTF
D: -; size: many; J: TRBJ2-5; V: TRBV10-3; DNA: TGTGCCATCAGTGCTACAGTGCGACAGGAGACCCAGTACTTC; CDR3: CAISATVRQETQYF
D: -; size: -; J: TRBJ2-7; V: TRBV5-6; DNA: TGTGCCAGCAGCTCTTTACGGGACGGTTCGATGCACGAGCAGTACTTC; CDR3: CASSSLRDGSMHEQYF
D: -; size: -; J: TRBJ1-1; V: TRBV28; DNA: TGTGCCAGCGACGAAGTGGGGGGGCTGCGCACTGAAGCTTTCTTT; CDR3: CASDEVGGLRTEAFF
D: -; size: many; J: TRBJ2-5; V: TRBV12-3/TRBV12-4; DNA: TGTGCCAGCAGTTTATGGGGTTTCCAAGAGACCCAGTACTTC; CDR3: CASSLWGFQETQYF
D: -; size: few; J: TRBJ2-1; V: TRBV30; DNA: TGTGCCTGGAGTGAACCCCAAGGGATCTCCTACAATGAGCAGTTCTTC; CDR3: CAWSEPQGISYNEQFF
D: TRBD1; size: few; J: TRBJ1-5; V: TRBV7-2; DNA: TGTGCCAGCAGCTTAGTTGCAGGGGGCGAAGGAACCCAGCATTTT; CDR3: CASSLVAGGEGTQHF
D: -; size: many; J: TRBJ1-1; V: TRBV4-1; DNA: TGCGCCAGCAGCCCCTCCAAGGGGTACGCAGCTTTCTTT; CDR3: CASSPSKGYAAFF
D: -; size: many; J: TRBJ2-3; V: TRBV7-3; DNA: TGTGCCAGCAGCTTAAACCCCGGGACTAGCACAGATACGCAGTATTTT; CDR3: CASSLNPGTSTDTQYF
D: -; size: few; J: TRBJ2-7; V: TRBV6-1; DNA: TGTGCCAGCATTCTTGGGGGCAGGGGCGGCGAGCAGTACTTC; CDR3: CASILGGRGGEQYF
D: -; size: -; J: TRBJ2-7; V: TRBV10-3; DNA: TGTGCCATCAGTGTCGCCAGGGGGGACCACGAGCAGTACTTC; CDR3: CAISVARGDHEQYF
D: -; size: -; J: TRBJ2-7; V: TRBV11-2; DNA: TGTGCCAGCAGCCGAAGCAGGGGGGCCTACGAGCAGTACTTC; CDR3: CASSRSRGAYEQYF
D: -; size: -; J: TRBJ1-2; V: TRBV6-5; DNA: TGTGCCAGCAGTTACAGTACGGACAGCGTTTATGGCTACACCTTC; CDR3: CASSYSTDSVYGYTF
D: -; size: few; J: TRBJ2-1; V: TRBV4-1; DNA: TGCGCCAGCAGCCAAGGAGCCAGGAGCTCCTACAATGAGCAGTTCTTC; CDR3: CASSQGARSSYNEQFF
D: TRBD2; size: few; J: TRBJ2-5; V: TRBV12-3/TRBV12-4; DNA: TGTGCCAGCACCTCTGAGCGGGAGTCAGGAGAGACCCAGTACTTC; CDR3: CASTSERESGETQYF
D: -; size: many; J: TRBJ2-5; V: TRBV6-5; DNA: TGTGCCAGCAGTTATTCCGGAATGGCCGGGGAGACCCAGTACTTC; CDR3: CASSYSGMAGETQYF
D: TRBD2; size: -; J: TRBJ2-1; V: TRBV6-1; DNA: TGTGCCAGCAGTGACCGAGGACTAGCGAAATTCAATGAGCAGTTCTTC; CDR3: CASSDRGLAKFNEQFF
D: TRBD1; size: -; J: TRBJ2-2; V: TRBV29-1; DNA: TGCAGCGTTGCTGGGGGACAGGGATGGGACACCGGGGAGCTGTTTTTT; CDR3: CSVAGGQGWDTGELFF
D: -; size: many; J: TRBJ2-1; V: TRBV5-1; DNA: TGTGCCAGCAGCCTGGCGGGTACGAGCTCCTACAATGAGCAGTTCTTC; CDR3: CASSLAGTSSYNEQFF
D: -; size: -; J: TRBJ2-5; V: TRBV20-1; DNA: TGCAGTGCTAGAGTCGACAGCAAAGAGACCCAGTACTTC; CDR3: CSARVDSKETQYF
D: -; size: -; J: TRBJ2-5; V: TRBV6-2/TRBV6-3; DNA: TGTGCCAGCAGTCGAAACAGGGTAGGAGAGACCCAGTACTTC; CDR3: CASSRNRVGETQYF
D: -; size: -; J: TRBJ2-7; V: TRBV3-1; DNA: TGTGCCAGCAGCCAAGGAGGAGGCCGCTACGAGCAGTACTTC; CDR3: CASSQGGGRYEQYF
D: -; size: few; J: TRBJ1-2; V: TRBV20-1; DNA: TGCAGTGCTCGTGACAGGCGCCCTTATGGCTACACCTTC; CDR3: CSARDRRPYGYTF
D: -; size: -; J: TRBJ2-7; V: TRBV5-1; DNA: TGCGCCAGCAGTCCAGCGGGCGCCTACTACGAGCAGTACTTC; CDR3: CASSPAGAYYEQYF
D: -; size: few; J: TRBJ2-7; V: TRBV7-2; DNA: TGTGCCAGCAGTTGGGATTTCAACGAGCAGTACTTC; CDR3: CASSWDFNEQYF
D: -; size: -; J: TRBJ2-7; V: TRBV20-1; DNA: TGCAGTGCTAGACAAATATTAGAGCAGTACTTC; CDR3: CSARQILEQYF
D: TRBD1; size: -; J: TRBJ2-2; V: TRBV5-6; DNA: TGTGCCAGCAGCTCGGTGACAGGGTATAAGCCGAACACCGGGGAGCTGTTTTTT; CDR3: CASSSVTGYKPNTGELFF
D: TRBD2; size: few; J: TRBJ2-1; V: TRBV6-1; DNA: TGTGCCAGCCTCAGCGGGAGCTCCTACAATGAGCAGTTCTTC; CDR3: CASLSGSSYNEQFF
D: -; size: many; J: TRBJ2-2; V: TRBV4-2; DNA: TGTGCCAGCAGCCAAGAGGTTCGCGCGAACACCGGGGAGCTGTTTTTT; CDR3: CASSQEVRANTGELFF
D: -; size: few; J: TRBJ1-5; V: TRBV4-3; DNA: TGCGCCAGCAGCCAAGACTCGCAGCCCCTCAATCAGCCCCAGCATTTT; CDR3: CASSQDSQPLNQPQHF
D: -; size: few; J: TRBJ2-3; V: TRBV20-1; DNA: TGCAGTGCTTCGGACCAGGGCTTTCCTAAGGGTACGCAGTATTTT; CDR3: CSASDQGFPKGTQYF
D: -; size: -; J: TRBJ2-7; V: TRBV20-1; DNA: TGCAGTGCTAGAACAAGCGACGCGGACGGCTACGAGCAGTACTTC; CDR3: CSARTSDADGYEQYF
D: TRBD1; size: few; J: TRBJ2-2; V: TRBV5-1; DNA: TGTGCCAGTAGTAAGGACAGGGGGACCGGGGAGCTGTTTTTT; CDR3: CASSKDRGTGELFF
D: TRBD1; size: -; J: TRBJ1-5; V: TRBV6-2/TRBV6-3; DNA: TGTGCCAGCGAGACAGGGGATTATAGCAATCAGCCCCAGCATTTT; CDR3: CASETGDYSNQPQHF
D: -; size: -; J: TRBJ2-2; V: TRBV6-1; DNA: TGTGCCAGCAGTGAAGGGGTAGCAGTTACCGGGGAGCTGTTTTTT; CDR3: CASSEGVAVTGELFF
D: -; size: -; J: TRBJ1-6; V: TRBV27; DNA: TGTGCCAGCAGTTTAAGGGGATTCGTAGCACCCCTCCACTTT; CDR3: CASSLRGFVAPLHF
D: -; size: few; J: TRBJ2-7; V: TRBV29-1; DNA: TGCAGCGTTGAAGATTCGGGGGCAGGCGAGCAGTACTTC; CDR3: CSVEDSGAGEQYF
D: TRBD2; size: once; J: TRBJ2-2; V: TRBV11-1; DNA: TGTGCCAGCAGCTTAGCGCGTGCTAGCGGGAGACTCACCGGGGAGCTGTTTTTT; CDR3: CASSLARASGRLTGELFF
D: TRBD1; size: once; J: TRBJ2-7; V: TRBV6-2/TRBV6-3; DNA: TGTGCCAGCAGAGGACAGGGAAGATCCTACTACGAGCAGTACTTC; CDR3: CASRGQGRSYYEQYF